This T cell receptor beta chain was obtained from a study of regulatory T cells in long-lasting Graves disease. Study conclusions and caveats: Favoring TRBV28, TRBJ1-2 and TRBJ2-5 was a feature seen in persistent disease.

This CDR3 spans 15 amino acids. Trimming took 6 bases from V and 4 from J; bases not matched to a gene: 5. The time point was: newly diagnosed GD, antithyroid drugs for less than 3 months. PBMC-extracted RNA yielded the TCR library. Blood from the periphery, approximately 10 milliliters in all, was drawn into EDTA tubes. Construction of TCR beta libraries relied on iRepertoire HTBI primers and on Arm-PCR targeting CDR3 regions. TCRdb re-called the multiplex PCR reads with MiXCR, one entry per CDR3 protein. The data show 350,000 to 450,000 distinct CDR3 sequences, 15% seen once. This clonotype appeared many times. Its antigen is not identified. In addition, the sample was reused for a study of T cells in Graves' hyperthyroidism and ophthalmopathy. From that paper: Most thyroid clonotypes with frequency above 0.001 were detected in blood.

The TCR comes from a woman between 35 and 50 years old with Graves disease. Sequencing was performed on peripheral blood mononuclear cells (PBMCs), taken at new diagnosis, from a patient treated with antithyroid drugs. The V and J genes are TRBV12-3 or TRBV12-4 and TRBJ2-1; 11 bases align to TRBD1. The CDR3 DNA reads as TGTGCCAGCAGACAGGACAGGGGGCCTTACAATGAGCAGTTCTTC. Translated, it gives CASRQDRGPYNEQFF.